The table lists the clone carrying this T cell receptor (beta chain) with many counts. This entry belongs to a study of blood T cell repertoires in COVID-19. As for the study in general: From the United States, Italy and Spain came samples of acute and convalescent COVID-19. Nucleic acid was either cDNA or gDNA, and it came from T cells, B-cell-depleted T cells, or PBMCs.

The data were produced by immunoSEQ multiplex PCR, yet TCRdb's version contains in-frame clones alone and is incomplete. Among 200,000 to 300,000 clones listed, 85% to 90% were seen once. Input material: peripheral blood. The receptor was isolated from a woman between 40 and 55 years old with acute or convalescent COVID-19.

The DNA for the CDR3 is TGTGCCTCTAAGGGGGATACGCAGTATTTT. It specifies CASKGDTQYF. The chain is built from TRBV19 and TRBJ2-3; weak D call: TRBD1 (5 bases). CDR1 is LNHDA, CDR2 SQIVND, per germline (reference sequence). The CDR3 contains 10 residues. The V end lost 11 bases, the J end lost 6 bases, and 9 bases lay between the germline ends.